This passage covers 9 T cell receptor beta chains from one sample sequenced in a study of T cells in Graves' hyperthyroidism and ophthalmopathy. From RNA transcripts, TCR beta CDR3 regions were amplified. Using the HTBI primer set, a first-round RT-PCR was run on the TCR CDR3. TCRdb ran MiXCR on the multiplex PCR reads and lists one entry per CDR3 protein. The table lists 500,000 to 650,000 distinct CDR3 sequences, around 13% of them singletons. The material sequenced was blood. Receptor source: a woman aged 45 to 65 with Graves' ophthalmopathy.

This clonotype was detected many times. V usage is TRBV6-1 and J usage is TRBJ2-5; the match to TRBD1 covers 9 bases. The germline CDR1 and CDR2 sequences are MNHNS and SASEGT. The CDR3 length is 15 residues. The ends lost 2 bases at V and 5 bases at J; junction bases unmatched: 6. In DNA, the CDR3 is TGTGCCAGCAGTGAATCACAGGGGGCGTGGGAGACCCAGTACTTC. Translating gives CASSESQGAWETQYF.

For this clonotype: This may stem from a read error, because a much larger clone lies one nucleotide away. This rearrangement joins TRBV7-3 to TRBJ1-2; D might be TRBD1 (5 bases). Germline V gives CDR1 SGHTA, CDR2 FQGTGA. V gave up 5 bases and J gave up 4 bases, with 17 bases separating them. The CDR3 loop spans 15 amino acids. The DNA for the CDR3 is TGTGCCAGCAGCCCAACCGGGGCGTTCGGCTATGGCTACACCTTC. This sequence encodes CASSPTGAFGYGYTF. The full variable domain, in which reference TRBV7-3 and TRBJ1-2 provide the parts outside the CDR3, is GAGVSQTPSNKVTEKGKYVELRCDPISGHTALYWYRQSLGQGPEFLIYFQGTGAADDSGLPNDRFFAVRPEGSVSTLKIQRTERGDSAVYLCASSPTGAFGYGYTFGSGTRLTVV.

The chain recombines TRBV7-8 with TRBJ2-1; 12 bases fit TRBD2. CDR3 length equals 16 residues. The ends lost 1 base at V and 9 bases at J; junction bases unmatched: 7. The germline CDR1 and CDR2 sequences are SGHVS and FQNEAQ. The CDR3 region is CASSLVLAGGPGEQFF. The CDR3 DNA follows: TGTGCCAGCAGCTTAGTCCTAGCGGGAGGGCCGGGTGAGCAGTTCTTC. The variable domain in full, with the rest retrieved from reference TRBV7-8 and TRBJ2-1, is GAGVSQSPRYKVAKRGQDVALRCDPISGHVSLFWYQQALGQGPEFLTYFQNEAQLDKSGLPSDRFFAERPEGSVSTLKIQRTQQEDSAVYLCASSLVLAGGPGEQFFGPGTRLTVL.

This sequence joins TRBV18 and TRBJ2-7, with TRBD1 matching over 8 bases. Trimming took 1 base from V and 6 from J; bases not matched to a gene: 14. Germline V gene sequence: CDR1 KGHSH, CDR2 LQKENI. CDR3 length: 17 amino acids. CDR3 loop: CASSPRIPGTGVGEQYF. The CDR3 nucleotides read TGTGCCAGCTCACCACGGATCCCTGGGACAGGAGTTGGCGAGCAGTACTTC. Looking up the rest from reference TRBV18 and TRBJ2-7 gives the full variable domain: NAGVMQNPRHLVRRRGQEARLRCSPMKGHSHVYWYRQLPEEGLKFMVYLQKENIIDESGMPKERFSAEFPKEGPSILRIQQVVRGDSAAYFCASSPRIPGTGVGEQYFGPGTRLTVT.

Only a few counts were recorded for this clonotype. A much larger clone differs by one base, so this may be a read error. The chain couples TRBV7-3 to TRBJ1-4, with D hard to call. This CDR3 contains 13 residues. CDR1 and CDR2 from the germline V gene are SGHTA and FQGTGA. Trimming pared 2 bases from V and 7 bases from J, leaving 8 bases between. The CDR3 bases are TGTGCCAGCAGCTTAGCGGGTAGTGAAAAACTGTTTTTT. It yields the protein CASSLAGSEKLFF. The full variable domain, with the rest looked up from reference TRBV7-3 and TRBJ1-4, is GAGVSQTPSNKVTEKGKYVELRCDPISGHTALYWYRQSLGQGPEFLIYFQGTGAADDSGLPNDRFFAVRPEGSVSTLKIQRTERGDSAVYLCASSLAGSEKLFFGSGTQLSVL.

In its sample, this clonotype was seen a few times. J is TRBJ1-5 and V is TRBV19; 9 nucleotides agree with TRBD1. This CDR3 spans 15 amino acids. V lost 4 bases, J lost 1 base, and 2 bases stayed unmatched. Looked up from germline, CDR1 is LNHDA and CDR2 is SQIVND (reference sequence). The DNA for the CDR3 is TGTGCCAGTAGTACCACAGGGGGCAGCAATCAGCCCCAGCATTTT. This codes for CASSTTGGSNQPQHF. Full variable domain (missing parts from reference TRBV19 and TRBJ1-5): DGGITQSPKYLFRKEGQNVTLSCEQNLNHDAMYWYRQDPGQGLRLIYYSQIVNDFQKGDIAEGYSVSREKKESFPLTVTSAQKNPTAFYLCASSTTGGSNQPQHFGDGTRLSIL.

This clonotype was counted ten times or more. This sequence joins TRBV7-9 and TRBJ2-7; D remains unclear. The V gene lost 5 bases and the J gene lost 7 bases, with 12 bases spanning the gap. This CDR3 has 12 residues. Germline loops: CDR1 SEHNR, CDR2 FQNEAQ (reference sequence). The CDR3 spells CASSLLLREQYF. The CDR3 coding sequence is TGTGCCAGCAGCCTCCTCCTCCGGGAGCAGTACTTC. Complete variable domain (other parts from reference TRBV7-9 and TRBJ2-7): DTGVSQNPRHKITKRGQNVTFRCDPISEHNRLYWYRQTLGQGPEFLTYFQNEAQLEKSRLLSDRFSAERPKGSFSTLEIQRTEQGDSAMYLCASSLLLREQYFGPGTRLTVT.

The chain carries TRBV4-3 and TRBJ2-1; 7 positions agree with TRBD2. This CDR3 contains 17 residues. J lost 1 base, V lost 1 base, and 7 bases had no gene match. The germline CDR1 and CDR2 sequences are LGHNA and YSLEER. The DNA for the CDR3 is TGCGCCAGCAGCCAAGCCCTGGGGGGACTATCCTACAATGAGCAGTTCTTC. This gives the protein CASSQALGGLSYNEQFF.

This clonotype was recorded at least ten times. The chain joins TRBV7-2 to TRBJ2-7; no firm D call. There are 15 residues in the CDR3. CDR1 and CDR2 from the germline V gene are SGHTA and FQGNSA. V gave up 3 bases and J gave up 6 bases, with 18 bases separating them. The CDR3 nucleotides read TGTGCCAGCAGCTTTAACGTACCCCCCCCCCTCGAGCAGTACTTC. It codes for CASSFNVPPPLEQYF.